These 9 T cell receptor beta chains share one sample of origin, sequenced in a study of OX40 agonist ivuxolimab in advanced cancers. TCRdb's copy holds only in-frame clones and misses some; the assay was immunoSEQ multiplex PCR. The sample has tens of thousands of clones, about 86% seen once; the top ten hold 1.5% to 2%. Specimen: CD4+ or CD8+ T cells sorted from blood, collected in a trial of the OX40 agonist ivuxolimab. These receptors all stem from an adult with an advanced solid tumor such as melanoma, head and neck, liver or kidney cancer.

V and J are TRBV5-1 and TRBJ2-5, with 11 bases identical to TRBD1. Germline-derived CDR1 and CDR2 are SGHRS and YFSETQ. The CDR3 has 16 amino acids. J lost 4 bases, V lost 7 bases, and 12 bases had no gene match. CDR3 nucleotides: TGCGCCAGCGGTCAGACCGGACAGGGGGCAGGAGAGACCCAGTACTTC. It encodes CASGQTGQGAGETQYF.

This chain joins TRBV5-1 and TRBJ2-1; D might be TRBD2 (7 bases). CDR1 is SGHRS and CDR2 is YFSETQ in the germline V gene. The V and J ends lost 4 bases and 3 bases respectively, with 29 bases between them. The CDR3 is made up of 20 amino acids. The CDR3, as DNA: TGCGCCAGCAGCAATCCCGGGCAGGGGTTCGGGCGGGGGTTCTACAATGAGCAGTTCTTC. This gives the protein CASSNPGQGFGRGFYNEQFF.

The CDR3 DNA reads TGTGCCAGCAGTGATACGACAGGGTTCCCCTACGAGCAGTACTTC. It is translated as CASSDTTGFPYEQYF. The chain has TRBV28 and TRBJ2-7; 7 positions match TRBD1. The V gene end was trimmed by 5 bases and the J gene end by 2 bases; junction bases not matched to a gene: 9. Germline CDR1 and CDR2: MDHEN and SYDVKM. CDR3 length: 15 residues.

The gene calls are TRBV6-1 and TRBJ2-7; 9 bases match TRBD1. The CDR3 is 12 residues long. Germline CDR1 is MNHNS and CDR2 is SASEGT. V gave up 9 bases and J gave up 3 bases; unmatched junction bases: 3. The CDR3 spells CASTGQGYEQYF. The CDR3 DNA reads as TGTGCCAGTACGGGACAGGGCTACGAGCAGTACTTC.

This clone is a singleton in its sample. The rearrangement joins TRBV2 to TRBJ1-2; D is uncertain. Trimming cost V 3 bases and J 2 bases, with 7 bases left between them. Germline-derived CDR1 and CDR2 are SNHLY and FYNNEI. The length of the CDR3 is 13 residues. The CDR3: CASSEGYNYGYTF. CDR3 DNA sequence: TGTGCCAGCAGTGAGGGATACAACTATGGCTACACCTTC.

The chain is built from TRBV5-1 and TRBJ1-4; D is perhaps TRBD1 (5 bases). Between the trimmed V and J ends, which lost 4 bases and 2 bases, there was a span of 9 bases. This CDR3 spans 14 amino acids. From germline, CDR1 is SGHRS and CDR2 YFSETQ. Here the CDR3 DNA reads TGCGCCAGCAGCCCGGGGGGTACTAATGAAAAACTGTTTTTT. Protein: CASSPGGTNEKLFF.

V is TRBV11-2 and J is TRBJ2-2; D is unclear. V lost 1 base to trimming and J lost 0 bases, with 9 bases between them. CDR1 and CDR2 from the germline V gene are SGHAT and FQNNGV. The CDR3 is 16 amino acids. The CDR3: CASSLVGRPNTGELFF. CDR3 DNA sequence: TGTGCCAGCAGCTTAGTCGGCAGGCCGAACACCGGGGAGCTGTTTTTT.

V usage is TRBV6-9 and J usage is TRBJ2-7, with 14 bases fitting TRBD2. Germline-derived CDR1 and CDR2 are MNHGY and SVAAGI. The CDR3 spans 15 residues. Trimming at V came to 11 bases and at J to 2 bases, leaving 8 bases not matched to a gene. The DNA of the CDR3 is TGTGCCTGGGGGGGACTAGCGGGGGAGACCTACGAGCAGTACTTC. Its translation is CAWGGLAGETYEQYF.

This sequence joins TRBV19 and TRBJ2-2; 8 nucleotides agree with TRBD1. This CDR3 is 16 amino acids long. Looked up from germline, CDR1 is LNHDA and CDR2 is SQIVND (reference sequence). V was pared by 5 bases and J by 1 base, with 6 bases of the junction left unmatched. The CDR3 loop reads CASSPRGTGNTGELFF. The CDR3 DNA follows: TGTGCCAGTAGTCCAAGGGGGACAGGGAACACCGGGGAGCTGTTTTTT.